These 5 T cell receptor beta chains share one sample of origin, sequenced in a study of PD-1 blockade in classical Hodgkin lymphoma. The patients all showed relapse after autologous stem cell transplantation, while their brentuximab vedotin exposure varied. Some clones are missing from TCRdb's copy, which holds only in-frame ones; the method was immunoSEQ multiplex PCR. The table has about 110,000 clones, 80% to 90% seen once. The sequencing here drew on peripheral blood mononuclear cells (PBMCs), taken before the second cycle of nivolumab. Receptors originate from a human donor with classical Hodgkin lymphoma.

The chain recombines TRBV4-2 with TRBJ2-3; TRBD2 matches at 10 bases. Germline V gene lookup returns CDR1 LGHNA and CDR2 YNFKEQ. This CDR3 is built from 14 residues. With V trimmed by 9 bases and J by 6 bases, 9 bases remained unmatched. CDR3 residues: CASTIAGGGDTQYF. CDR3 nucleotide sequence: TGTGCCAGTACCATAGCGGGAGGCGGGGATACGCAGTATTTT.

The V gene is TRBV10-2, the J gene TRBJ2-3, with 12 positions matching TRBD2. Germline V gives CDR1 WSHSY, CDR2 SAAADI. The CDR3 totals 15 residues. Trimming took 6 bases from V and 3 from J; bases not matched to a gene: 4. This chain's CDR3 is CASSETSGRTDTQYF. CDR3 bases: TGCGCCAGCAGCGAGACTAGCGGGAGAACAGATACGCAGTATTTT.

In this sample, this clone turned up once. The chain joins TRBV27 to TRBJ2-7, with 8 bases fitting TRBD1. The CDR3 totals 17 residues. Trimming at V came to 5 bases and at J to 2 bases, leaving 14 bases not matched to a gene. CDR1 and CDR2 from the germline V gene are MNHEY and SMNVEV (reference sequence). The CDR3 reads CASSLFPPGQAPYEQYF. The CDR3 region has the DNA TGTGCCAGCAGTCTCTTCCCCCCGGGACAGGCACCCTACGAGCAGTACTTC.

The chain links TRBV5-4 to TRBJ2-1, with no clear D. The length of the CDR3 is 15 residues. Germline-derived CDR1 and CDR2 are SGHNT and YYREEE (reference sequence). Deletions cut 0 bases from V and 4 bases from J, with 11 bases between. In DNA form, the CDR3 reads TGTGCCAGCAGCTTGGACCTCGCCAAGTACAATGAGCAGTTCTTC. Residues: CASSLDLAKYNEQFF. Based on the CDR3 plus reference TRBV5-4 and TRBJ2-1, the full variable domain is ETGVTQSPTHLIKTRGQQVTLRCSSQSGHNTVSWYQQALGQGPQFIFQYYREEENGRGNFPPRFSGLQFPNYSSELNVNALELDDSALYLCASSLDLAKYNEQFFGPGTRLTVL.

The CDR3 bases are TGTGCCAGCAGTGCTGGGACAGGGGTCCCTAACTATGGCTACACCTTC. Translating it yields CASSAGTGVPNYGYTF. This rearrangement joins TRBV28 to TRBJ1-2, with 10 bases matching TRBD1. With 5 bases clipped from V and 0 bases from J, the junction kept 6 bases outside the gene matches. This CDR3 has 16 amino acids. Germline lookup yields CDR1 MDHEN and CDR2 SYDVKM.